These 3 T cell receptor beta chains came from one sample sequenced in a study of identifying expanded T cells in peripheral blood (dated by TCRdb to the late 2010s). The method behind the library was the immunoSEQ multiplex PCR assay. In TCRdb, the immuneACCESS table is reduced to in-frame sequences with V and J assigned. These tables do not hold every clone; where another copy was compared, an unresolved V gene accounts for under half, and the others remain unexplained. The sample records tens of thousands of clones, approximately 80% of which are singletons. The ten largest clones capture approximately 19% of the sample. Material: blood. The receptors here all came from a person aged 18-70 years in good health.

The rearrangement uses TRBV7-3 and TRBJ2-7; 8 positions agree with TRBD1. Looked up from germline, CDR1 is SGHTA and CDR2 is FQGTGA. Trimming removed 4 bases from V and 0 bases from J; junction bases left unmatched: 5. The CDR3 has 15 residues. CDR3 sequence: CASSSRTGNSYEQYV. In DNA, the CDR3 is TGTGCCAGCAGCTCGCGGACAGGGAACTCCTACGAGCAGTACGTC.

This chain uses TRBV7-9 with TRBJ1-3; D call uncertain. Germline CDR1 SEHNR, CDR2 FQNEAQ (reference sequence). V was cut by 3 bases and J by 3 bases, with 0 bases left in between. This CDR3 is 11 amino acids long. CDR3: CASSFGNTIYF. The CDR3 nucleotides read TGTGCCAGCAGCTTTGGAAACACCATATATTTT.

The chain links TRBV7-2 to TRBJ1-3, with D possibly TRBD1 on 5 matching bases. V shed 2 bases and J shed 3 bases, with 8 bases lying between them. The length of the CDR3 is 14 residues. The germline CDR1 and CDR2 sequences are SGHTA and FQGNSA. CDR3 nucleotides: TGTGCCAGCAGCTTACGGCAGGGTGGAAACACCATATATTTT. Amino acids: CASSLRQGGNTIYF.